This TCR beta chain was observed in a study of T cells in Graves' hyperthyroidism and ophthalmopathy. This CDR3 contains 12 residues. J lost 15 bases, V lost 3 bases, and 8 bases had no gene match. CDR1 is MDHEN and CDR2 is SYDVKM in the germline V gene. There were TCR beta CDR3 regions amplified from RNA transcripts. A first-round RT-PCR of the TCR CDR3 used the HTBI primer set. TCRdb fed the multiplex PCR reads into MiXCR, producing one record per CDR3 protein. The data show roughly 130,000 distinct CDR3 sequences, with around 20% seen just once and over 60% held by the top ten. The sequence derives from a woman aged 45-65 years with Graves' hyperthyroidism that later progressed to Graves' ophthalmopathy. The chain has TRBV28 and TRBJ2-1; 7 nucleotides agree with TRBD2. Sequencing was carried out using blood. CDR3 in amino acids: CASSLRGMSPFF. The CDR3, as DNA: TGTGCCAGCAGTTTGCGGGGGATGTCGCCGTTCTTC.